This TCR beta chain was identified during a study of control samples from healthy donors and cancer patients. The data were produced by immunoSEQ multiplex PCR, yet TCRdb's version contains in-frame clones alone and is incomplete. The top ten clones hold around 5.8% of a sample with some 130,000 clones, more than 90% of them seen once. This clone occurred once. The TCR originated in a man in his late teens or twenties in good health. The specimen sequenced was blood.

CDR3 coding DNA: TGCGCCAGCAGTCCCCCTCCCCCCGGACAGGTATCTTGTTGGAACACCATATATTTT. Translated, it gives CASSPPPPGQVSCWNTIYF. The chain recombines TRBV23-1 with TRBJ1-3; 7 bases fit TRBD1. TRBV23-1 qualifies as an ORF whose function is uncertain. The V segment lost 4 bases and the J segment 7 bases; nucleotides outside the gene matches: 22. The CDR3 length is 19 residues.